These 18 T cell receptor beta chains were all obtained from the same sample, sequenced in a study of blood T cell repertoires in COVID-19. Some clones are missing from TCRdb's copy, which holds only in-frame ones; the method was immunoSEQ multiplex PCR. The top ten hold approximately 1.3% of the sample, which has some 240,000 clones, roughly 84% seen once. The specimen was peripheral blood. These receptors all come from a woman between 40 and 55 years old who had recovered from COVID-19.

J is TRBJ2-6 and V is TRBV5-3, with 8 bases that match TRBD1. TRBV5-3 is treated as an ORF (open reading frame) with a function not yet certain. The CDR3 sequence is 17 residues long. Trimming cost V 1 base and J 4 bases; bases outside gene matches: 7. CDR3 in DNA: TGTGCCAGAAGCTTGAGGACAGGGAAGGCCGGGGCCAACGTCCTGACTTTC. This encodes CARSLRTGKAGANVLTF.

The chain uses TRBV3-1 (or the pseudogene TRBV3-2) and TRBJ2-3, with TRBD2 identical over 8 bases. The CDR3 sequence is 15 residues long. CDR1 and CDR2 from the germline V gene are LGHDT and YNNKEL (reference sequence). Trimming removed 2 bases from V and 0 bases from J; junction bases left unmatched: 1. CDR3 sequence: CASSQLAGSTDTQYF. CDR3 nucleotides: TGTGCCAGCAGCCAACTAGCGGGCAGCACAGATACGCAGTATTTT.

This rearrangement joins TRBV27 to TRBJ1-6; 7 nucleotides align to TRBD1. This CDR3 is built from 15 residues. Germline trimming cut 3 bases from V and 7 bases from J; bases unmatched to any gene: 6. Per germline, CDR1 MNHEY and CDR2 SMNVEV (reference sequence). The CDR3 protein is CASSLSDRVNSPLHF. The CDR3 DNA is TGTGCCAGCAGTTTGTCCGACAGGGTAAATTCACCCCTCCACTTT.

This chain's CDR3 is CASSYLESGTGVGDQPQHF. The CDR3 DNA follows: TGTGCCAGCAGTTACTTAGAGTCCGGGACAGGGGTCGGGGATCAGCCCCAGCATTTT. This chain uses TRBV6-2 or TRBV6-3 with TRBJ1-5, with 10 bases fitting TRBD1. The J segment lost 5 bases and the V segment lost 1 base, leaving 14 bases of the junction unmatched. CDR3 size: 19 residues. Germline CDR1 reads MNHEY; CDR2 reads SVGEGT.

CDR3 nucleotide sequence: TGTGCCACCGAGGAGAACACTGAAGCTTTCTTT. Protein: CATEENTEAFF. V and J are TRBV28 and TRBJ1-1; D not certain. Trimming took 10 bases from V and 1 from J, leaving 7 bases between them. This CDR3 is 11 amino acids long. Per germline, CDR1 MDHEN and CDR2 SYDVKM.

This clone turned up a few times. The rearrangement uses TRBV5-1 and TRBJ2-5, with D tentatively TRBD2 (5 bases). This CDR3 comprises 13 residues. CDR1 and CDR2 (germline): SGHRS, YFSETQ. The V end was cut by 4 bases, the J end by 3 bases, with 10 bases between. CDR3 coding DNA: TGCGCCAGCAGCATTCTAGCTGAAGAGACCCAGTACTTC. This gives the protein CASSILAEETQYF.

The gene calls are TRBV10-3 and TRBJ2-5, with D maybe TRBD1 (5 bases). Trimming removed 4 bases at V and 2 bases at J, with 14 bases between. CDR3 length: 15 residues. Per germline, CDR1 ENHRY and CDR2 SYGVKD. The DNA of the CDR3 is TGTGCCATCAGTGGAGAACAGGCTGTACAAGAGACCCAGTACTTC. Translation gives CAISGEQAVQETQYF.

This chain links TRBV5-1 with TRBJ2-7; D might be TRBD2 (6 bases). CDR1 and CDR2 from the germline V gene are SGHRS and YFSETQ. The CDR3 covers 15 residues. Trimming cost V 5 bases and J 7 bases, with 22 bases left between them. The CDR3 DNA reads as TGCGCCAGCAGTTCTACCCGGGACTTACTGTTGGAGCAGTACTTC. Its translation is CASSSTRDLLLEQYF.

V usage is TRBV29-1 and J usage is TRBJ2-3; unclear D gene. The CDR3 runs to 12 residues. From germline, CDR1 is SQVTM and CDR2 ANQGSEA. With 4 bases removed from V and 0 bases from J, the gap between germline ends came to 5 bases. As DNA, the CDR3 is TGCAGCGTTGGCAGGAGCACAGATACGCAGTATTTT. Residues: CSVGRSTDTQYF.

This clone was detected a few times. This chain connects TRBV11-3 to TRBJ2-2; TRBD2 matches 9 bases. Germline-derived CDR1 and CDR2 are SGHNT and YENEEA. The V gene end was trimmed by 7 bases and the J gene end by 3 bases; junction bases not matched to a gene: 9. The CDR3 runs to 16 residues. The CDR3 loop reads CASTGILAGDTGELFF. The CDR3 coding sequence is TGTGCCAGCACAGGAATACTAGCGGGTGACACCGGGGAGCTGTTTTTT.

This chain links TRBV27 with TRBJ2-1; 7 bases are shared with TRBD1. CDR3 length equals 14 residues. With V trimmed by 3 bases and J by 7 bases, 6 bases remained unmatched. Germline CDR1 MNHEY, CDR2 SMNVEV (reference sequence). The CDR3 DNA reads TGTGCCAGCAGTTTGGTCGCACAGGGGAATGAGCAGTTCTTC. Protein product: CASSLVAQGNEQFF.

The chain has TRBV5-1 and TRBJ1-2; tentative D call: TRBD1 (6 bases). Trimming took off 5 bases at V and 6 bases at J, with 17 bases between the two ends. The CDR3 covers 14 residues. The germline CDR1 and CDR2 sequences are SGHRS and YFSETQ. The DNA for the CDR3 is TGCGCCAGCAGGTCTCCTCAGGGGCCCGATGGCTACACCTTC. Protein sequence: CASRSPQGPDGYTF. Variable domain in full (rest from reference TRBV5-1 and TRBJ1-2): KAGVTQTPRYLIKTRGQQVTLSCSPISGHRSVSWYQQTPGQGLQFLFEYFSETQRNKGNFPGRFSGRQFSNSRSEMNVSTLELGDSALYLCASRSPQGPDGYTFGSGTRLTVV.

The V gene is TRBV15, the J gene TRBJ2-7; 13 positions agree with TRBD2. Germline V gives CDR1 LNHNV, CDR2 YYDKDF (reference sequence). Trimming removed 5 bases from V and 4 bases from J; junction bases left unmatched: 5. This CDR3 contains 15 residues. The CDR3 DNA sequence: TGTGCCACCAGCGGACGACTAGCGGGGGGATACGAGCAGTACTTC. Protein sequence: CATSGRLAGGYEQYF.

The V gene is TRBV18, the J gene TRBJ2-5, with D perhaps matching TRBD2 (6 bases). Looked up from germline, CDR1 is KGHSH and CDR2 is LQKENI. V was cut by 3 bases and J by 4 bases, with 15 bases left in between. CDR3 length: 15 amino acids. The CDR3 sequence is CASSPGLPAGETQYF. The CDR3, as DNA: TGTGCCAGCTCACCGGGACTCCCCGCAGGAGAGACCCAGTACTTC.

The CDR3 bases are TGTGCCATCAGTGAGTCTTTGTCCGGTGAGCAGTTCTTC. The encoded protein is CAISESLSGEQFF. J is TRBJ2-1 and V is TRBV10-3; D unresolved. Germline V CDR1 and CDR2: ENHRY, SYGVKD. V lost 0 bases and J lost 9, with 9 bases in between. The CDR3 covers 13 residues.

In DNA, the CDR3 is TGTGCCAGCAGCTTAATCCCGGGAGGGAAAAACATTCAGTACTTC. Its protein is CASSLIPGGKNIQYF. The V gene is TRBV5-4, the J gene TRBJ2-4; TRBD2 aligns across 8 bases. J gave up 4 bases and V 2 bases, and 5 bases lay outside the gene matches. Germline loops: CDR1 SGHNT, CDR2 YYREEE (reference sequence). The CDR3 sequence is 15 residues long.

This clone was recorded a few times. As DNA, the CDR3 is TGTGCCAGCAGTCCGGGACTAGCGGGGGCCAGAAATACCTACGAGCAGTACTTC. This translates into CASSPGLAGARNTYEQYF. The chain joins TRBV6-2 or TRBV6-3 to TRBJ2-7; the match to TRBD2 covers 14 bases. The germline CDR1 and CDR2 sequences are MNHEY and SVGEGT. CDR3 length: 18 amino acids. Trimming at V came to 5 bases and at J to 2 bases, leaving 11 bases not matched to a gene.

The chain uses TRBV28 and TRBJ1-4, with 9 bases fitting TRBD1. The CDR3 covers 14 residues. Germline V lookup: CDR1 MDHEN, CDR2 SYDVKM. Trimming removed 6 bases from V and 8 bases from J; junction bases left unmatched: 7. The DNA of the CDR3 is TGTGCCAGCAGCCGAGACAGGGGGTACGAAAAACTGTTTTTT. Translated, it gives CASSRDRGYEKLFF.